This T cell receptor delta chain stems from a study of gamma-delta T cells after stem cell transplantation. Germline loops: CDR1 GEAIGNYY, CDR2 EKD. Trimming took 1 base from V and 9 from J; bases not matched to a gene: 9. The CDR3 spans 15 residues. With respect to this clone: Being one base from a much bigger clone, this may be a read error. Additional DNA sequences in this sample encode the identical CDR3.

TCRdb used CATT to re-call clones from the RT-PCR reads. The data contain some 1,300 delta-chain clones, roughly 1.8% of them singletons. Sequenced material: gamma-delta T cells. The chain combines TRDV2 with TRDJ1, with TRDD3 identical over 11 bases. This receptor was obtained from a human donor. It is not recorded whose cells these are; they may come from a transplant donor. CDR3 bases: TGTGCCTGTGACACACTGGGGGATAAGGGGGAAGAACTCATCTTT. Its protein is CACDTLGDKGEELIF.